The 6 T cell receptor beta chains below were found in one sample sequenced in a study of blood T cells in healthy people across ages. Primers used in a second PCR of about 7 to 12 cycles were a sample-barcoded 5' primer and a J-beta primer mix. Using its own MiXCR run on the 5' RACE reads, TCRdb lists one record per CDR3 protein. The data show 700,000 to 950,000 distinct CDR3 sequences, roughly 41% seen once. Sequencing was carried out using blood. The receptors stem from a woman in her fifties or sixties in good health.

This clonotype showed up many times. The chain links TRBV7-9 to TRBJ2-3, with a tentative D call TRBD1 (6 bases). The V end was cut by 2 bases, the J end by 0 bases, with 9 bases between. CDR3 length: 15 amino acids. In germline, CDR1 is SEHNR, CDR2 FQNEAQ (reference sequence). CDR3 residues: CASSLSQGSTDTQYF. In nucleotides, the CDR3 is TGTGCCAGCAGCTTAAGCCAGGGGAGCACAGATACGCAGTATTTT.

The chain links TRBV7-9 to TRBJ2-1; the D gene is possibly TRBD2 (6 bases). Gene TRBJ2-7 matches the end of the DNA better, so the J call may be wrong. This CDR3 has 15 amino acids. Per germline, CDR1 SEHNR and CDR2 FQNEAQ (reference sequence). CDR3 amino acids: CASSPGGSGANEQYF. The CDR3 DNA reads TGTGCCAGCAGCCCCGGGGGTAGCGGCGCCAATGAGCAGTACTTC.

The rearrangement joins TRBV5-6 to TRBJ1-2; D is possibly TRBD1 (5 bases). CDR1 and CDR2 from the germline V gene are SGHDT and YYEEEE. The CDR3 is made up of 14 amino acids. Deletions cut 0 bases from V and 4 bases from J, with 10 bases between. CDR3 amino acids: CASSLEQAFYGYTF. CDR3 nucleotides: TGTGCCAGCAGCTTGGAACAGGCCTTCTATGGCTACACCTTC.

J is TRBJ2-7 and V is TRBV11-2; TRBD1 might be the D (6 bases). V dropped 3 bases and J dropped 6 bases, with 15 bases sitting between them. From germline, CDR1 is SGHAT and CDR2 FQNNGV. The CDR3 contains 14 residues. The CDR3 reads CASSLAGESSEQYF. In DNA, the CDR3 is TGTGCCAGCAGCTTGGCAGGGGAGTCGTCCGAGCAGTACTTC.

This clonotype was observed at least ten times. A clone one base away is much larger, so this may be a read error. The chain combines TRBV7-2 with TRBJ2-1; a weak D match, TRBD1 (5 bases). Trimming took off 2 bases at V and 8 bases at J, with 16 bases between the two ends. Germline lookup yields CDR1 SGHTA and CDR2 FQGNSA. This CDR3 comprises 15 residues. The CDR3 loop reads CASSLRWVGHDEQFF. CDR3 sequence (DNA): TGTGCCAGCAGCTTAAGATGGGTGGGGCACGATGAGCAGTTCTTC.

The chain has TRBV6-2 or TRBV6-3 and TRBJ2-7; no reliable D call. CDR3 length equals 15 residues. Germline assignment: CDR1 MNHEY and CDR2 SVGEGT. V was trimmed by 5 bases and J by 2 bases, leaving 16 bases between them. Here the CDR3 reads CASSAPVLGTYEQYF. The CDR3 DNA follows: TGTGCCAGCAGTGCGCCAGTATTAGGAACCTACGAGCAGTACTTC.